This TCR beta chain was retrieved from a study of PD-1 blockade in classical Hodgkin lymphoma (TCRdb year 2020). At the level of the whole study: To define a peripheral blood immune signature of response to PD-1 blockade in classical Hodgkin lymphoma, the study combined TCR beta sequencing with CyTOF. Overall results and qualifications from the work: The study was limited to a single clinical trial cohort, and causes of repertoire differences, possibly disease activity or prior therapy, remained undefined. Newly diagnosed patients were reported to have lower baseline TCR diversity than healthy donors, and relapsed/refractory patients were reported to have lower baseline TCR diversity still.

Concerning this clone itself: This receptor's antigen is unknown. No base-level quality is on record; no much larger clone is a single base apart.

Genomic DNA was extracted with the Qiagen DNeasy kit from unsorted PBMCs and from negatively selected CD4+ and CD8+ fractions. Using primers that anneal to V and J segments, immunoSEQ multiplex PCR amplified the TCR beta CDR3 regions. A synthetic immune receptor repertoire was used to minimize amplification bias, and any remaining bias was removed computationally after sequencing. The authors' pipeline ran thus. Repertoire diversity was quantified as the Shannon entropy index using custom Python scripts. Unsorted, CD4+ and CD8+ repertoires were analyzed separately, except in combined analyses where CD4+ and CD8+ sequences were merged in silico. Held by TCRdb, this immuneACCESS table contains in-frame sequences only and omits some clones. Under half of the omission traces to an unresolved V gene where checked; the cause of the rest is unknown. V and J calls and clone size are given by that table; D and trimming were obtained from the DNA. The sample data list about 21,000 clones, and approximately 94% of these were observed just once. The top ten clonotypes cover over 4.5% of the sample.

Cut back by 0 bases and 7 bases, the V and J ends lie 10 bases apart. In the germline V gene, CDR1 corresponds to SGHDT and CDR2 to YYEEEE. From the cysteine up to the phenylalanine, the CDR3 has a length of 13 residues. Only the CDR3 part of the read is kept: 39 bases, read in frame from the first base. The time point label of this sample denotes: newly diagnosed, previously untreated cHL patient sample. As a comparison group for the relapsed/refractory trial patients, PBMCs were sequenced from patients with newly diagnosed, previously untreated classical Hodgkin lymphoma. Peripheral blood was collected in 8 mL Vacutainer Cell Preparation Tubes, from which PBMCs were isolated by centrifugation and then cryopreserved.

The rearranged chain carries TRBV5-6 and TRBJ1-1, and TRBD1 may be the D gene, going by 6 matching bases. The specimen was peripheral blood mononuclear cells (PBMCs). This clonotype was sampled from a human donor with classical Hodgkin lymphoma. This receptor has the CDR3 CASSLVGQIEAFF. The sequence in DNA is TGTGCCAGCAGCTTGGTAGGACAGATTGAAGCTTTCTTT.